This T cell receptor (beta chain) was sequenced in a study of CD8 T cells in ankylosing spondylitis. TCRdb analysed the 5' RACE reads with MiXCR anew, one entry per CDR3 protein. Among 250,000 or so distinct CDR3 sequences, roughly 10% were seen once, and the ten largest hold less than 7.5%. This CDR3 has 14 amino acids. The V gene lost 4 bases and the J gene lost 6 bases, with 14 bases spanning the gap. Germline V CDR1 and CDR2: MGHRA, YSYEKL. This clonotype was recorded at least ten times. V gene TRBV4-1 combines with J gene TRBJ2-3; TRBD2 is a possible D gene (6 bases). The sequence was collected from a male donor with ankylosing spondylitis or in good health (not recorded which). The sample was blood, either unsorted or a sorted T cell fraction (not recorded which). CDR3 bases: TGCGCCAGCAGCCTATACCCGGGGGAGGATACGCAGTATTTT. Residues: CASSLYPGEDTQYF.